This TCR beta chain comes out of a study of beta chain features in type 1 diabetes. Study-wide findings and caveats: Small HLA sub-analyses could not settle whether HLA shapes TCRB rearrangement. Type 1 diabetes patients had TCRB CDR3s that were shorter (moderately but significantly so) in all four CD4+ subsets.

Sorting that relied on CD45RO/CCR7/CD25/CD127/CD95/CD27 yielded CD4+ naive, central memory, regulatory and stem cell-like memory cells. In regard to this clone: The antigen is undetermined.

Expressed TCRB transcripts were sequenced after all isolated RNA was converted to cDNA. The data were produced by immunoSEQ multiplex PCR, yet TCRdb's version contains in-frame clones alone and is incomplete. This table has 500,000 to 850,000 clones, roughly an eighth appearing once. This CDR3 contains 13 residues. CDR1 is MDHEN, CDR2 SYDVKM, per germline. J gave up 1 base and V 11 bases, and 7 bases lay outside the gene matches. What was sequenced was naive CD4+ T cells from blood. This clonotype was obtained from a man aged 18 to 29 with type 1 diabetes. The chain recombines TRBV28 with TRBJ2-7; 8 bases are shared with TRBD1. CDR3 sequence (DNA): TGTGCCGGGAGAGGACAGGGATCCTACGAGCAGTACTTC. The encoded protein is CAGRGQGSYEQYF.